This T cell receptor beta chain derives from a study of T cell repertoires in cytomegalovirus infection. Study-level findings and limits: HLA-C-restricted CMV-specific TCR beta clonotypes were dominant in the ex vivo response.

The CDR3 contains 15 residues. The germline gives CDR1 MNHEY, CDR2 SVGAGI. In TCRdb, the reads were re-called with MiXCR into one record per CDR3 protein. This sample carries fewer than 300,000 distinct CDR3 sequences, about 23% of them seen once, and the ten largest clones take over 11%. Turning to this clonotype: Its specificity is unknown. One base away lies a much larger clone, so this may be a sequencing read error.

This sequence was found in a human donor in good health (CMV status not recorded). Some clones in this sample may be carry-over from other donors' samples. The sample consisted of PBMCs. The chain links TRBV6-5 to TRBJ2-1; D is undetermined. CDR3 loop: CARSYDGGSYNEQFF. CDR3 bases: TGTGCCCGCAGTTACGACGGCGGTTCCTACAATGAGCAGTTCTTC.